This T cell receptor (beta chain) was documented in a study of cytomegalovirus exposure and HLA in healthy donors (dated by TCRdb to about 2017). Concerning the study at large: The roughly 700 repertoires of the first cohort and the approximately 110 validation repertoires were produced on the same platform, according to a later analysis. The study aimed to test whether signatures of past pathogen exposure could be identified by cataloging public T cell receptors. A separate validation cohort of roughly 120 different subjects was used in addition to the roughly 700-subject first cohort. High-throughput TCR immunosequencing, statistical association of individual TCRs with disease status, and machine learning were combined to predict cytomegalovirus infection status. The full study reports these points: A later analysis lacked HLA typing for the validation cohort, so it scored co-occurrence in that cohort across all 130 or so repertoires. Cytomegalovirus status was reported to be diagnosed by the classifier with high specificity and sensitivity in both the original and validation cohorts. A few of the identified cytomegalovirus-associated TCR beta chains were confirmed in vitro to be specific for cytomegalovirus antigens. In the study, approximately 150 TCR beta chains were listed as associated with cytomegalovirus. In a later analysis, TCRs clustered in the first cohort were found to also tend to co-occur in the 110 or so validation repertoires, with approximately 93% of cluster scores above 0. Across donors, most TCR sequences were observed very rarely, whereas some public TCRs were present in many individuals. The authors suggested that the approach could potentially be extended to other disease states and immunological phenotypes.

Regarding this clone: Which antigen it targets is not known. Per-base quality was not reported, and no clone a single base away is much larger than it.

The donors belonged to the validation cohort of around 130 subjects, which was separate from the roughly 700-subject first cohort. Germline trimming amounts to 6 bases on V and 3 bases on J, with 5 as the count of junction bases outside the gene matches. Taken from cysteine to phenylalanine, the CDR3 has 13 residues. Only the CDR3 part of the read is kept: 39 bases, read in frame from the first base. Looking up the germline V gene yields CDR1 SNHLY and CDR2 FYNNEI. The receptor library was made with the immunoSEQ multiplex PCR assay. The source study handled its data this way. To diagnose cytomegalovirus status from the catalog of TCR beta chain sequences, a statistical classification framework was built. TCRdb holds this immuneACCESS table with in-frame rearrangements only. Some clones are missing; in checked studies, unresolved V genes explain under half, and the rest has no known cause. V, J and clone size reflect that table, while D and trimming were determined from the DNA. This sample has 150,000 to 200,000 clones in its table, and around nine tenths of those were observed once. The ten largest clonotypes hold more than 5.5% of the sample.

The V gene is TRBV2 and the J gene is TRBJ2-7; TRBD1 matches 7 bases in the middle. The clonotype comes from a man aged 25-40 years in good health and CMV-seropositive. The sample was PBMCs. CDR3 loop: CASRQGMSYEQYF. The nucleotide sequence reads as follows: TGTGCCAGCAGACAGGGGATGAGCTACGAGCAGTACTTC.